The 29 T cell receptor beta chains listed next were all sequenced from one sample in a study of regulatory T cells in long-lasting Graves disease. Time point specified: newly diagnosed GD, antithyroid drugs for less than 3 months. Researchers made the TCR library from RNA that was extracted from PBMCs. Researchers made TCR beta libraries by using iRepertoire HTBI primers and running Arm-PCR on CDR3 regions. MiXCR was run by TCRdb on the multiplex PCR reads, yielding one entry per CDR3 protein. The sample lists some 560,000 distinct CDR3 sequences, roughly a sixth seen once, with just under 25% in the top ten. Separately, the same data were catalogued under a study of T cells in Graves' hyperthyroidism and ophthalmopathy.

The sample was peripheral blood mononuclear cells (PBMCs), taken at new diagnosis, from a patient treated with antithyroid drugs. Source of these receptors: a woman between 40 and 65 years old with Graves disease.

About this clonotype: A read error may explain this, as a much larger clone is one base away. The chain employs TRBV11-2 and TRBJ2-7; 10 positions agree with TRBD2. V was clipped by 5 bases and J by 7 bases; unmatched bases: 11. The CDR3 extends over 15 amino acids. Germline CDR1 and CDR2: SGHAT and FQNNGV. CDR3 nucleotide sequence: TGTGCCAGCAGCAAGGGGACTAGCGAGGGGTTAGAGCAGTACTTC. It codes for CASSKGTSEGLEQYF.

With regard to this clonotype: A read error may produce the germline difference seen at one junction end. The chain has TRBV20-1 and TRBJ1-1; D possibly corresponds to TRBD1 (5 bases). Germline V gives CDR1 DFQATT, CDR2 SNEGSKA (reference sequence). The CDR3 is made up of 15 amino acids. The CDR3 nucleotides read TGCAATGCTAGATTTATAGGGGCGCTGAACACTGAAGCTTTCTTT. Amino acid sequence: CNARFIGALNTEAFF.

The chain couples TRBV6-1 to TRBJ2-5; D gene ambiguous. Trimming removed 6 bases at V and 5 bases at J, with 13 bases between. This CDR3 contains 13 residues. Germline CDR1 MNHNS, CDR2 SASEGT. CDR3 bases: TGTGCCAGCAGCATGGCTGCTAAGGAGACCCAGTACTTC. Translation gives CASSMAAKETQYF.

This clonotype was picked up many times. The chain is built from TRBV12-3 or TRBV12-4 and TRBJ1-1, with D perhaps matching TRBD1 (6 bases). The CDR3 totals 16 residues. With 5 bases removed from V and 1 base from J, the gap between germline ends came to 17 bases. The CDR3 coding sequence is TGTGCCAGCAGTCCAGGACAGAGTAGCAGGAACACTGAAGCTTTCTTT. Protein product: CASSPGQSSRNTEAFF.

In its sample, this clonotype was seen many times. The V and J genes are TRBV11-2 and TRBJ1-5; 7 bases are a match to TRBD1. CDR3 length: 13 amino acids. The J segment lost 4 bases and the V segment lost 4 bases, leaving 1 base of the junction unmatched. Germline V gene sequence: CDR1 SGHAT, CDR2 FQNNGV. The CDR3 DNA is TGTGCCAGCAGCTGGGACAGAAATCAGCCCCAGCATTTT. Translated: CASSWDRNQPQHF.

The genes are TRBV24-1 and TRBJ2-2, with TRBD1 identical over 12 bases. Per germline, CDR1 KGHDR and CDR2 SFDVKD. V was clipped by 3 bases and J by 6 bases; unmatched bases: 4. The CDR3 spans 16 residues. The CDR3 protein is CATSDRDRGLAGELFF. The CDR3 nucleotides are TGTGCCACCAGTGATCGGGACAGGGGGCTGGCCGGGGAGCTGTTTTTT.

In this sample, this clonotype turned up once. The chain employs TRBV5-4 and TRBJ1-1; 8 bases are a match to TRBD1. Trimming cost V 4 bases and J 4 bases; bases outside gene matches: 9. This CDR3 comprises 15 residues. Germline V lookup: CDR1 SGHNT, CDR2 YYREEE (reference sequence). CDR3 region: CASSTRQGIGTEAFF. CDR3 coding DNA: TGTGCCAGCAGCACCCGACAGGGGATCGGCACTGAAGCTTTCTTT.

This clonotype was detected a few times. The gene calls are TRBV7-2 and TRBJ1-4, with D perhaps TRBD1 (6 bases). This CDR3 contains 15 residues. Trimming removed 1 base at V and 8 bases at J, with 14 bases between. Germline CDR1 and CDR2: SGHTA and FQGNSA. CDR3 sequence (DNA): TGTGCCAGCAGCTTAGTTAGCAGGGGAAGCGAAAAACTGTTTTTT. Its protein product is CASSLVSRGSEKLFF.

Ten or more counts support this clonotype. V and J are TRBV6-1 and TRBJ1-4; D unclear. Germline CDR1 reads MNHNS; CDR2 reads SASEGT. The CDR3 spans 15 residues. Trimming took 6 bases from V and 7 from J, leaving 18 bases between them. This CDR3 reads CASRLERFSSEKLFF. CDR3 DNA: TGTGCCAGCAGATTGGAAAGGTTTTCGAGTGAAAAACTGTTTTTT.

As regards this clonotype: A much larger clone differs from this one at a single base, so this may be a read error. The chain carries TRBV3-1 and TRBJ1-1, with 9 bases fitting TRBD1. Germline CDR1 and CDR2: LGHDT and YNNKEL (reference sequence). The CDR3 runs 15 residues. Here the CDR3 reads CASGHSDRGQTEAFF. CDR3 coding DNA: TGTGCCAGCGGCCACTCGGACAGGGGACAAACTGAAGCTTTCTTT.

This clonotype was seen ten or more times. V is TRBV12-3 or TRBV12-4 and J is TRBJ1-2; TRBD1 is a possible D gene (6 bases). This CDR3 comprises 14 residues. The V gene lost 3 bases and the J gene lost 7 bases, with 15 bases spanning the gap. In DNA form, the CDR3 reads TGTGCCAGCAGTTTGGGCAGGGGCGTCTCTGGCTACACCTTC. Translated: CASSLGRGVSGYTF.

The chain carries TRBV6-2 or TRBV6-3 and TRBJ2-5; tentative D call: TRBD2 (7 bases). CDR1 and CDR2 (germline): MNHEY, SVGEGT. The CDR3 has 15 amino acids. V gave up 5 bases and J gave up 2 bases, with 15 bases separating them. CDR3: CASSGGGRWQETQYF. The CDR3 DNA follows: TGTGCCAGCAGTGGGGGGGGGCGGTGGCAAGAGACCCAGTACTTC.

As concerns this clonotype: With a much larger clone just one base away, this may be a read error. The CDR3 ends on some other residue instead of the conserved phenylalanine or tryptophan, so this is likely a read error. In DNA, the CDR3 is TGTGCCAGCAGGTTAGCGGGGGCGGTTGAGCAGTTCTCC. It encodes CASRLAGAVEQFS. The chain couples TRBV11-2 to TRBJ2-1; 9 nucleotides line up with TRBD2. The CDR3 consists of 13 residues. From germline, CDR1 is SGHAT and CDR2 FQNNGV.

The V gene is TRBV27, the J gene TRBJ2-2; 7 nucleotides align to TRBD1. CDR3 length: 12 residues. Per germline, CDR1 MNHEY and CDR2 SMNVEV (reference sequence). The V gene end was trimmed by 10 bases and the J gene end by 5 bases; junction bases not matched to a gene: 4. CDR3 protein: CAIGRGTGELFF. CDR3 coding DNA: TGTGCCATCGGCAGGGGGACCGGGGAGCTGTTTTTT.

This clonotype was detected only a few times. This rearrangement joins TRBV7-9 to TRBJ2-5, with TRBD1 as a possible D gene (7 bases). The germline V gene encodes CDR1 SEHNR and CDR2 FQNEAQ (reference sequence). V gave up 5 bases and J gave up 0 bases, with 16 bases separating them. The CDR3 contains 16 residues. CDR3 DNA: TGTGCCAGCAGCCCAAATGGAGGGACAGACCAAGAGACCCAGTACTTC. It is translated as CASSPNGGTDQETQYF.

The rearrangement joins TRBV29-1 to TRBJ2-1; 8 bases are a match to TRBD1. There are 14 residues in the CDR3. With 7 bases clipped from V and 6 bases from J, the junction kept 11 bases outside the gene matches. The V gene's germline CDR1 is SQVTM and CDR2 ANQGSEA. CDR3 DNA sequence: TGCAGCGCCCGCCCGGACAGGGAACTCAATGAGCAGTTCTTC. It is translated as CSARPDRELNEQFF.

This clonotype was observed a few times. V is TRBV6-1 and J is TRBJ1-6; 7 nucleotides align to TRBD1. Looked up from germline, CDR1 is MNHNS and CDR2 is SASEGT. This CDR3 has 15 residues. The V segment lost 7 bases and the J segment 6 bases; nucleotides outside the gene matches: 9. CDR3 in DNA: TGTGCCAGCACCAGATTCCAGGGGGTTAATTCACCCCTCCACTTT. Translated: CASTRFQGVNSPLHF.

This clonotype was detected many times. CDR3 coding DNA: TGTGCCAGCAGTGAAGGGCACAGGGCAAACGAGCAGTACTTC. Amino acids: CASSEGHRANEQYF. The chain recombines TRBV2 with TRBJ2-7, with D possibly TRBD1 on 6 matching bases. From germline, CDR1 is SNHLY and CDR2 FYNNEI. V was pared by 1 base and J by 5 bases, with 12 bases between. CDR3 length: 14 amino acids.

This clonotype was seen ten or more times. The rearrangement joins TRBV11-2 to TRBJ2-1; 12 bases fit TRBD2. Germline CDR1 and CDR2: SGHAT and FQNNGV. V trimming: 3 bases; J trimming: 6 bases; junction bases outside the gene matches: 3. This CDR3 region has 15 residues. CDR3 DNA: TGTGCCAGCAGCTTGGAACTAGCGGGGGGCAATGAGCAGTTCTTC. It translates to CASSLELAGGNEQFF.

This clonotype was found many times. The V gene is TRBV2, the J gene TRBJ2-4; D uncertain. Germline CDR1 SNHLY, CDR2 FYNNEI. Trimming removed 7 bases at V and 5 bases at J, with 12 bases between. The CDR3 runs to 13 residues. The CDR3 spells CASNQMVENIQYF. The DNA for the CDR3 is TGTGCCAGCAATCAGATGGTCGAAAACATTCAGTACTTC.

V gene TRBV10-3 combines with J gene TRBJ1-4, with TRBD1 matching over 8 bases. The germline V gene has CDR1 ENHRY and CDR2 SYGVKD. With 9 bases clipped from V and 6 bases from J, the junction kept 6 bases outside the gene matches. The CDR3 consists of 13 residues. The CDR3: CAIQGEVDEKLFF. The CDR3 DNA reads TGTGCCATACAGGGGGAGGTCGATGAAAAACTGTTTTTT.

The sample holds a few counts of this clonotype. V is TRBV27 and J is TRBJ2-2; D is ambiguous. The ends were cut back, 8 bases at V and 4 bases at J, with 8 bases in the middle. This CDR3 is built from 12 residues. Per the germline V gene, CDR1 is MNHEY and CDR2 is SMNVEV (reference sequence). The CDR3 DNA sequence: TGTGCCAGCGGCCCTCTCACCGGGGAGCTGTTTTTT. This translates into CASGPLTGELFF.

About this clonotype itself: A far bigger clonotype differs at one base, so this is likely a read error. The chain recombines TRBV12-3 or TRBV12-4 with TRBJ1-2, with a weak D call TRBD1 (5 bases). This CDR3 region has 13 residues. V dropped 6 bases and J dropped 2 bases, with 10 bases sitting between them. CDR3 in amino acids: CASSQGRNYGYTF. CDR3 DNA: TGTGCCAGCAGCCAGGGACGGAACTATGGCTACACCTTC.

A few counts support this clonotype. The chain joins TRBV20-1 to TRBJ1-2; a possible D gene is TRBD1 (6 bases). The CDR3 sequence is 11 residues long. Germline loops: CDR1 DFQATT, CDR2 SNEGSKA (reference sequence). V gave up 8 bases and J gave up 8 bases, with 15 bases separating them. The DNA for the CDR3 is TGCAGTTTCGGGGGGGCGGGGGGCTACACCTTC. Its protein is CSFGGAGGYTF.

This clonotype was counted between two and nine times. CDR3 protein: CASSEGQPPGEKLFF. The CDR3 DNA reads as TGTGCCAGCAGCGAGGGACAGCCCCCCGGGGAAAAACTGTTTTTT. This chain links TRBV6-1 with TRBJ1-4, with 7 nucleotides matching TRBD1. V lost 6 bases to trimming and J lost 8 bases; unmatched junction nucleotides: 12. The CDR3 length is 15 residues. Germline V gene lookup returns CDR1 MNHNS and CDR2 SASEGT.

This clonotype occurred many times. The chain is built from TRBV27 and TRBJ2-7, with D possibly matching TRBD2 (6 bases). Germline V gene data show CDR1 as MNHEY and CDR2 as SMNVEV (reference sequence). The V end lost 3 bases, the J end lost 4 bases, and 10 bases lay between the germline ends. CDR3 length: 13 amino acids. The DNA for the CDR3 is TGTGCCAGCAGTTTGGGGGGAATGTACGAGCAGTACTTC. This gives the protein CASSLGGMYEQYF.

This clonotype was picked up many times. The chain combines TRBV7-2 with TRBJ1-2, with TRBD1 matching 8 bases. Per germline, CDR1 SGHTA and CDR2 FQGNSA. The trim removed 1 base at V and 7 bases at J, leaving 5 bases unmatched. The CDR3 length is 14 residues. Written as DNA, the CDR3 is TGTGCCAGCAGCTTAGGGACAGGGACGGCTGGCTACACCTTC. It codes for CASSLGTGTAGYTF.

The gene calls are TRBV6-1 and TRBJ1-3; D gene uncertain. The length of the CDR3 is 13 residues. The germline gives CDR1 MNHNS, CDR2 SASEGT. Between the trimmed V and J ends, which lost 6 bases and 8 bases, there was a span of 14 bases. CDR3 protein: CASRPRNGDTIYF. DNA for the CDR3: TGTGCCAGCAGGCCCCGTAACGGGGACACCATATATTTT.

This clonotype was recorded many times. CDR3 residues: CASGLVLQGANTEAFF. In DNA form, the CDR3 reads TGTGCTAGTGGTTTGGTATTACAGGGGGCGAACACTGAAGCTTTCTTT. The chain carries TRBV12-5 and TRBJ1-1; 9 bases are a match to TRBD1. The CDR3 runs 16 residues. V was pared by 0 bases and J by 1 base, with 3 bases of the junction left unmatched. Germline CDR1 LGHNT, CDR2 FRNRAP. The entire variable domain, with the rest obtained from reference TRBV12-5 and TRBJ1-1, is as follows: DARVTQTPRHKVTEMGQEVTMRCQPILGHNTVFWYRQTMMQGLELLAYFRNRAPLDDSGMPKDRFSAEMPDATLATLKIQPSEPRDSAVYFCASGLVLQGANTEAFFGQGTRLTVV.